The 20 T cell receptor beta chains reported below all come from one sample, sequenced in a study of blood T cell repertoires in COVID-19 (dated by TCRdb to the early 2020s). To prepare the library, the immunoSEQ multiplex PCR assay was applied. TCRdb took over this immuneACCESS table, retaining in-frame rearrangements with V and J assigned. Such tables are incomplete; in checked studies, under half of the missing clones stem from an unresolved V gene, and the remainder is unexplained. This sample gives over 250,000 clones in total; 70% to 90% of them show up just once. Roughly 9.6% of the sample is in the top ten clones. Sequenced: peripheral blood. Receptor source: a woman in her sixties or seventies with acute or convalescent COVID-19.

The chain is built from TRBV5-1 and TRBJ2-4; TRBD1 aligns across 8 bases. V shed 0 bases and J 8 bases; nucleotides not matched to a gene: 4. There are 14 residues in the CDR3. CDR1 is SGHRS, CDR2 YFSETQ, per germline. The chain's CDR3 is CASSLETGVDIQYF. CDR3 nucleotide sequence: TGCGCCAGCAGCTTGGAGACAGGGGTGGACATTCAGTACTTC.

This chain uses TRBV5-1 with TRBJ1-2, with D possibly matching TRBD1 (6 bases). Germline lookup yields CDR1 SGHRS and CDR2 YFSETQ. The CDR3 is 15 residues long. Between the trimmed V and J ends, which lost 4 bases and 8 bases, there was a span of 21 bases. CDR3 loop: CASSQGPGPRAGYTF. CDR3 in DNA: TGCGCCAGCAGCCAGGGGCCGGGACCCCGCGCGGGCTACACCTTC.

This chain connects TRBV11-2 to TRBJ2-3, with TRBD2 identical over 9 bases. CDR1 SGHAT and CDR2 FQNNGV come from the germline V gene. V shed 1 base and J 4 bases; nucleotides not matched to a gene: 0. The CDR3 is 14 amino acids. The CDR3 sequence: CASSLVAGADTQYF. CDR3 nucleotide sequence: TGTGCCAGCAGCTTAGTAGCGGGGGCAGATACGCAGTATTTT.

The gene calls are TRBV18 and TRBJ1-5; D is perhaps TRBD1 (5 bases). This CDR3 has 14 residues. Germline CDR1 KGHSH, CDR2 LQKENI. Between the trimmed V and J ends, which lost 6 bases and 5 bases, there was a span of 14 bases. For the CDR3, the DNA is TGTGCCAGCTCGGCCCTCCCGGGGGATCAGCCCCAGCATTTT. Amino acids: CASSALPGDQPQHF.

In its sample, this clone was seen a few times. The CDR3: CASGQLQGPLHF. In nucleotides, the CDR3 is TGTGCCAGCGGTCAGCTGCAGGGTCCCCTCCACTTT. The chain recombines TRBV9 with TRBJ1-6; perhaps TRBD1 as D (5 bases). This CDR3 contains 12 residues. Trimming removed 7 bases from V and 13 bases from J, with 15 bases in between. In germline, CDR1 is SGDLS, CDR2 YYNGEE.

This chain joins TRBV4-1 and TRBJ1-5, with D unclear. CDR3 length: 13 amino acids. Trimming shortened V by 2 bases and J by 6 bases, and 8 bases separated the two germline ends. Germline values: CDR1 MGHRA, CDR2 YSYEKL. The CDR3 protein is CASSQTISQPQHF. CDR3 nucleotide sequence: TGCGCCAGCAGCCAAACGATCAGTCAGCCCCAGCATTTT.

The chain is built from TRBV5-6 and TRBJ2-7; TRBD1 matches 9 bases. CDR1 and CDR2 from the germline V gene are SGHDT and YYEEEE. V gave up 4 bases and J gave up 0 bases; unmatched junction bases: 8. The CDR3 is 16 amino acids. CDR3 residues: CASSGQGRKGSYEQYF. The CDR3 DNA follows: TGTGCCAGCAGCGGACAGGGGAGGAAGGGCTCCTACGAGCAGTACTTC. The entire variable domain, with the rest obtained from reference TRBV5-6 and TRBJ2-7, is as follows: DAGVTQSPTHLIKTRGQQVTLRCSPKSGHDTVSWYQQALGQGPQFIFQYYEEEERQRGNFPDRFSGHQFPNYSSELNVNALLLGDSALYLCASSGQGRKGSYEQYFGPGTRLTVT.

Only a few counts were recorded for this clone. The chain links TRBV11-2 to TRBJ1-6, with 7 bases fitting TRBD1. CDR1 is SGHAT, CDR2 FQNNGV, per germline. Unmatched junction bases numbered 3, after V lost 6 bases and J lost 7 bases. The CDR3 sequence is 13 residues long. CDR3 nucleotides: TGTGCCAGCAGACAACAGGGGAATTCACCCCTCCACTTT. Protein: CASRQQGNSPLHF.

J is TRBJ1-2 and V is TRBV15, with 7 bases that match TRBD1. The length of the CDR3 is 16 residues. V lost 1 base to trimming and J lost 5 bases; unmatched junction nucleotides: 10. Germline-derived CDR1 and CDR2 are LNHNV and YYDKDF (reference sequence). Here the CDR3 DNA reads TGTGCCACCAGCAGAGGTTACAGGGACAGCGAGTATGGCTACACCTTC. This codes for CATSRGYRDSEYGYTF.

This chain uses TRBV10-1 with TRBJ2-2, with 9 bases that match TRBD1. This CDR3 spans 15 amino acids. Germline loops: CDR1 WNHNN, CDR2 SYGVQD (reference sequence). Trimming cost V 4 bases and J 6 bases; bases outside gene matches: 6. This CDR3 reads CASSADRGYAGELFF. The CDR3 DNA reads TGCGCCAGCAGTGCCGACAGGGGGTACGCCGGGGAGCTGTTTTTT.

J is TRBJ1-2 and V is TRBV2, with D perhaps TRBD1 (5 bases). Germline V gene sequence: CDR1 SNHLY, CDR2 FYNNEI. This CDR3 has 13 amino acids. V was clipped by 7 bases and J by 4 bases, with 13 bases between them. The CDR3 DNA follows: TGTGCCAGCACCGAGAGGGGACTCTATGGCTACACCTTC. Amino acid sequence: CASTERGLYGYTF.

DNA for the CDR3: TGTGCCAGCAGTCCCCGGACAGGGACAACCGGGGAGCTGTTTTTT. Translated, it gives CASSPRTGTTGELFF. The genes are TRBV27 and TRBJ2-2; 8 bases are a match to TRBD1. Trimming removed 5 bases from V and 5 bases from J; junction bases left unmatched: 7. This CDR3 comprises 15 residues. From germline, CDR1 is MNHEY and CDR2 SMNVEV (reference sequence).

V and J are TRBV19 and TRBJ1-6; weak D call: TRBD1 (6 bases). Trimming shortened V by 7 bases and J by 1 base, and 17 bases separated the two germline ends. The CDR3 loop spans 17 amino acids. In germline, CDR1 is LNHDA, CDR2 SQIVND (reference sequence). CDR3 sequence: CASKGQGFGSYNSPLHF. CDR3 sequence (DNA): TGTGCCAGTAAGGGGCAGGGGTTCGGATCCTATAATTCACCCCTCCACTTT. The entire variable domain, with the rest obtained from reference TRBV19 and TRBJ1-6, is as follows: DGGITQSPKYLFRKEGQNVTLSCEQNLNHDAMYWYRQDPGQGLRLIYYSQIVNDFQKGDIAEGYSVSREKKESFPLTVTSAQKNPTAFYLCASKGQGFGSYNSPLHFGNGTRLTVT.

The chain joins TRBV5-1 to TRBJ2-3; TRBD2 matches at 13 bases. V dropped 4 bases and J dropped 6; count of bases not matched to a gene: 8. The CDR3 is 16 amino acids. Germline CDR1 reads SGHRS; CDR2 reads YFSETQ. Here the CDR3 DNA reads TGCGCCAGCAGCACGGGACTAGCGGGGCCCGGGGATACGCAGTATTTT. Translating it yields CASSTGLAGPGDTQYF. Using reference TRBV5-1 and TRBJ2-3 for the parts outside the CDR3, the full variable domain is KAGVTQTPRYLIKTRGQQVTLSCSPISGHRSVSWYQQTPGQGLQFLFEYFSETQRNKGNFPGRFSGRQFSNSRSEMNVSTLELGDSALYLCASSTGLAGPGDTQYFGPGTRLTVL.

The chain has TRBV5-1 and TRBJ2-2, with 8 bases fitting TRBD1. The J segment lost 8 bases and the V segment lost 3 bases, leaving 6 bases of the junction unmatched. Germline lookup yields CDR1 SGHRS and CDR2 YFSETQ. There are 14 residues in the CDR3. In DNA, the CDR3 is TGCGCCAGCAGCTCAGGACAGGGAAATGGGGAGCTGTTTTTT. As protein: CASSSGQGNGELFF.

The chain recombines TRBV7-9 with TRBJ2-7, with 8 bases aligning to TRBD2. CDR1 and CDR2 from the germline V gene are SEHNR and FQNEAQ (reference sequence). V trimming: 3 bases; J trimming: 11 bases; junction bases outside the gene matches: 12. There are 14 residues in the CDR3. For the CDR3, the DNA is TGTGCCAGCAGCTTCCCTCGGGGGGGGGCTGTCGAGTACTTC. This gives the protein CASSFPRGGAVEYF.

The chain joins TRBV6-4 to TRBJ1-6, with a tentative D call TRBD1 (6 bases). The V end was cut by 3 bases, the J end by 10 bases, with 16 bases between. The germline gives CDR1 MRHNA, CDR2 SNTAGT. CDR3 length: 15 amino acids. The CDR3 protein is CASSEQGTSPSPLHF. CDR3 in DNA: TGTGCCAGCAGTGAACAGGGAACCAGTCCCTCACCCCTCCACTTT.

The J gene is TRBJ2-2, the V gene TRBV24-1, with D tentatively TRBD1 (6 bases). Germline V gene lookup returns CDR1 KGHDR and CDR2 SFDVKD. CDR3 size: 16 residues. Trimming took off 3 bases at V and 6 bases at J, with 16 bases between the two ends. CDR3 sequence: CATSDTERQAPGELFF. CDR3 sequence (DNA): TGTGCCACCAGTGATACCGAGAGACAGGCCCCCGGGGAGCTGTTTTTT.

The rearrangement links TRBV5-4 to TRBJ2-7; D is uncertain. Trimming removed 4 bases from V and 9 bases from J, with 17 bases in between. This CDR3 comprises 13 residues. Per the germline V gene, CDR1 is SGHNT and CDR2 is YYREEE (reference sequence). CDR3 nucleotide sequence: TGTGCCAGCAGCAGCGAACCGAATAGTCGGCAGTACTTC. The encoded protein is CASSSEPNSRQYF.

This chain links TRBV2 with TRBJ2-7; TRBD1 matches 7 bases. Per the germline V gene, CDR1 is SNHLY and CDR2 is FYNNEI. The trim removed 7 bases at V and 6 bases at J, leaving 12 bases unmatched. The CDR3 is 14 residues long. The chain's CDR3 is CASKTGAGISEQYF. The CDR3 DNA sequence: TGTGCCAGCAAAACAGGGGCAGGGATAAGCGAGCAGTACTTC.